This note documents a single T cell receptor beta chain sequence. What it binds is not known. The data belong to a study of blood T cells in healthy people across ages. The CDR3 covers 13 residues. V lost 3 bases, J lost 8 bases, and 4 bases stayed unmatched. CDR1 is SGHTA, CDR2 FQGTGA, per germline. Findings of the study overall: Higher diversity, along with more naive CD4+ cells, distinguished long-lived donors from aged donors.

It was with a sample-barcoded 5' primer and a J-beta primer mix that a second PCR of roughly 6 to 12 cycles was run. Tags on each cDNA molecule came from a template-switch adaptor with 12 random nucleotides. CDR3-containing paired-end reads numbered at least 2.5 million in each sample. Each CDR3 protein gets one entry after TCRdb re-called the 5' RACE reads with MiXCR. The data contain 1 million or so distinct CDR3 sequences, 25% of them seen just once; the ten biggest clones take up about 0.72%. These data also featured in a second study, about T cells of mothers and their children. That investigation notes: Donation came from a few healthy Caucasian mothers together with their six children.

Material for sequencing was blood. The rearrangement uses TRBV7-3 and TRBJ2-1; TRBD2 aligns across 7 bases. The TCR comes from a girl aged 2 to 10 in good health. CDR3 nucleotide sequence: TGTGCCAGCAGCTTTTCAAGCGGGGATGAGCAGTTCTTC. Amino acids: CASSFSSGDEQFF.